The TCR beta chain described here comes from a study of OX40 agonist ivuxolimab in advanced cancers. The CDR3 runs to 15 residues. Germline V gene data show CDR1 as SSHAT and CDR2 as FNYEAQ (reference sequence). Sequencing was performed with immunoSEQ multiplex PCR; in TCRdb, only in-frame clones are kept and a portion is missing. This table has some 52,000 clones, under 95% appearing once. Concerning this clone itself: The junction and the germline gene differ at one end; a read error may be behind it.

Specimen: CD4+ or CD8+ T cells sorted from blood, collected in a trial of the OX40 agonist ivuxolimab. The chain links TRBV7-7 to TRBJ1-3; D ambiguous. The origin of this receptor is an adult with an advanced solid tumor such as melanoma, head and neck, liver or kidney cancer. The CDR3 DNA follows: TGTGCTAGCAGCCTCGAGACCGGGCCTGGAAACACCATATATTTT. As protein: CASSLETGPGNTIYF.